The source of this T cell receptor beta chain is a study of T cells in Graves' hyperthyroidism and ophthalmopathy. Amplification yielded TCR beta CDR3 regions, with RNA transcripts as the source. With the HTBI primer set, the TCR CDR3 went through a first round of RT-PCR. One entry per CDR3 protein results from TCRdb running MiXCR on the multiplex PCR reads. The data contain 800,000 or so distinct CDR3 sequences, more than 30% of them seen just once; the ten biggest clones take up roughly 8.3%. Worth noting for this clonotype: What it binds is unknown.

Looked up from germline, CDR1 is SGDLS and CDR2 is YYNGEE. This CDR3 comprises 13 residues. With V trimmed by 3 bases and J by 5 bases, 2 bases remained unmatched. PBMCs stemmed from under 11 ml fresh peripheral blood. Study observations and caveats: Most clonotypes that expanded in the thyroid above 0.001 also showed up in blood.

The clonotype was recovered from a man between 18 and 35 years old with Graves' hyperthyroidism. The material sequenced was blood. This sequence joins TRBV9 and TRBJ1-1, with TRBD1 identical over 9 bases. The DNA of the CDR3 is TGTGCCAGCAGCGGGACAGGGGAGACTGAAGCTTTCTTT. It translates to CASSGTGETEAFF.